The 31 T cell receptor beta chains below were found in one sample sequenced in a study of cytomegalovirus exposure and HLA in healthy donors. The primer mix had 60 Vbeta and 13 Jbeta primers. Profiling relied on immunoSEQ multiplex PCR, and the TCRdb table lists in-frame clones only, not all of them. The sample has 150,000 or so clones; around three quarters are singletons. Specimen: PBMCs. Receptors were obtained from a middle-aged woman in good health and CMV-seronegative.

This chain's CDR3 is CASSLRGGVYEQYF. Here the CDR3 DNA reads TGTGCCAGCAGTTTAAGGGGGGGGGTCTACGAGCAGTACTTC. The rearrangement links TRBV27 to TRBJ2-7; tentatively, D is TRBD2 (7 bases). The ends were cut back, 2 bases at V and 3 bases at J, with 11 bases in the middle. Germline V CDR1 and CDR2: MNHEY, SMNVEV (reference sequence). The CDR3 consists of 14 residues.

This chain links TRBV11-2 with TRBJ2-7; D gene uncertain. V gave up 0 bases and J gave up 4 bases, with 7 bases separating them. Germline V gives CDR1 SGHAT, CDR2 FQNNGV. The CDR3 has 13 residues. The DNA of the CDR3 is TGTGCCAGCAGCTTAGAGGTCGAGTACGAGCAGTACTTC. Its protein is CASSLEVEYEQYF.

This chain's CDR3 is CASSLPGGGNTEAFF. The CDR3, as DNA: TGCGCCAGCAGCTTGCCGGGCGGGGGAAACACTGAAGCTTTCTTT. This chain links TRBV5-1 with TRBJ1-1; TRBD1 is a possible D gene (5 bases). Germline V CDR1 and CDR2: SGHRS, YFSETQ. V was trimmed by 1 base and J by 2 bases, leaving 12 bases between them. This CDR3 is 15 amino acids long. The full variable domain, rest sourced from reference TRBV5-1 and TRBJ1-1, is KAGVTQTPRYLIKTRGQQVTLSCSPISGHRSVSWYQQTPGQGLQFLFEYFSETQRNKGNFPGRFSGRQFSNSRSEMNVSTLELGDSALYLCASSLPGGGNTEAFFGQGTRLTVV.

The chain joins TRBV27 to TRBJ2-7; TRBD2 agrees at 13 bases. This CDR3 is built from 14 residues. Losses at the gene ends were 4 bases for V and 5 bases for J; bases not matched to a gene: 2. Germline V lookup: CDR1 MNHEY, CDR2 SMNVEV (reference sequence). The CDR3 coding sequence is TGTGCCAGCAGTTGGACTAGCGGGAGCAACGAGCAGTACTTC. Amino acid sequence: CASSWTSGSNEQYF.

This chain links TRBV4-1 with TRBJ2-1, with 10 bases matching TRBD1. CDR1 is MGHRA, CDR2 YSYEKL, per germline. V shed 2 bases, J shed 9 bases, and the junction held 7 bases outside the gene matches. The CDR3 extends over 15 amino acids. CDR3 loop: CASSQLRDRGVEQFF. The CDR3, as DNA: TGCGCCAGCAGCCAACTCCGGGACAGGGGAGTTGAGCAGTTCTTC.

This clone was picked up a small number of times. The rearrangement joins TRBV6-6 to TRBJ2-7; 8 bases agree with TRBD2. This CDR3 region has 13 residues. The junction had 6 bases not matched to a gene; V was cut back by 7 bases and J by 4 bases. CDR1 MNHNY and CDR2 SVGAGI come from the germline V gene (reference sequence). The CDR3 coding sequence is TGTGCCAGCAAGGTCCGGGAGGGTTACGAGCAGTACTTC. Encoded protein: CASKVREGYEQYF.

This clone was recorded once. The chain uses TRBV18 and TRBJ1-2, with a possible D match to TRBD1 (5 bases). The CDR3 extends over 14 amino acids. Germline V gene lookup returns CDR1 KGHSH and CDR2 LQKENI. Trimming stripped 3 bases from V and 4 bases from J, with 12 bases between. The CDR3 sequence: CASSPQTELYGYTF. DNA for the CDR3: TGTGCCAGCTCACCCCAGACAGAGCTCTATGGCTACACCTTC. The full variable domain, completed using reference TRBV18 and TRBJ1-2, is NAGVMQNPRHLVRRRGQEARLRCSPMKGHSHVYWYRQLPEEGLKFMVYLQKENIIDESGMPKERFSAEFPKEGPSILRIQQVVRGDSAAYFCASSPQTELYGYTFGSGTRLTVV.

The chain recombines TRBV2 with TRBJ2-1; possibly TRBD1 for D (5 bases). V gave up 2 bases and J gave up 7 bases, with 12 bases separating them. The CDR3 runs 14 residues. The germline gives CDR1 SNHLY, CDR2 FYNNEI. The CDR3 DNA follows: TGTGCCAGCAGTGAACCTAGACAGATTAATGAGCAGTTCTTC. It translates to CASSEPRQINEQFF.

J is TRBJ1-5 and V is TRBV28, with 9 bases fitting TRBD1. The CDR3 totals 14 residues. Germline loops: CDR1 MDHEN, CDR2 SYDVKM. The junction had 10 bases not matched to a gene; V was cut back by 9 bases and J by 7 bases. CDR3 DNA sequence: TGTGCCAGTAACAGGGGGCGGAGTAGGCAGCCCCAGCATTTT. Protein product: CASNRGRSRQPQHF.

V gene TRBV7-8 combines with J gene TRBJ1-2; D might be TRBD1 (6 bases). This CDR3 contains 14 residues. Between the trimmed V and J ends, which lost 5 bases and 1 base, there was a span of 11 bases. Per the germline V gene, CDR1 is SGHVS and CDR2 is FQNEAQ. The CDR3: CASSRGAGNYGYTF. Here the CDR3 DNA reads TGTGCCAGCAGCCGGGGGGCGGGTAACTATGGCTACACCTTC.

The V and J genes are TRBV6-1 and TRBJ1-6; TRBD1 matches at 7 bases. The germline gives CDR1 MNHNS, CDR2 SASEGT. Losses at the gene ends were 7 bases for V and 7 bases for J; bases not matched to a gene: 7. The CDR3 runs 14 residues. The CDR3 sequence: CASTQQGTNSPLHF. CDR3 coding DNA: TGTGCCAGCACCCAACAGGGGACCAATTCACCCCTCCACTTT.

CDR3 DNA sequence: TGTGCCACCGGGGGTGGAGCGGGACACGAGCAGTACTTC. As protein: CATGGGAGHEQYF. The rearrangement joins TRBV11-3 to TRBJ2-7; 7 bases match TRBD2. The CDR3 spans 13 residues. The ends lost 10 bases at V and 5 bases at J; junction bases unmatched: 11. CDR1 is SGHNT and CDR2 is YENEEA in the germline V gene.

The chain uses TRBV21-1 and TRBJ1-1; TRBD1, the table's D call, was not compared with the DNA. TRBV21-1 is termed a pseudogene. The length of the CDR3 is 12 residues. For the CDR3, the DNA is TGTGCCAGCGACAGGGTTGGCACTGAAGCTTTCTTT. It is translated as CASDRVGTEAFF.

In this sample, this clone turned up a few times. This chain's CDR3 is CASRVPPGTGELFF. DNA for the CDR3: TGTGCCAGCAGGGTCCCCCCGGGTACCGGGGAGCTGTTTTTT. The chain employs TRBV2 and TRBJ2-2, with D unresolved. This CDR3 has 14 residues. In germline, CDR1 is SNHLY, CDR2 FYNNEI. The V gene lost 6 bases and the J gene lost 5 bases, with 13 bases spanning the gap.

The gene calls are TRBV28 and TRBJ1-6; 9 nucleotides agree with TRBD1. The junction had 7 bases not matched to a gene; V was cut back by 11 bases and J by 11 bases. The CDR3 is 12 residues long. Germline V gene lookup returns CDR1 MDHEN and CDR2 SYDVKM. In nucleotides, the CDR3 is TGTGCCTCTCGGACAGGGGAAACACCCCTCCACTTT. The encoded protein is CASRTGETPLHF.

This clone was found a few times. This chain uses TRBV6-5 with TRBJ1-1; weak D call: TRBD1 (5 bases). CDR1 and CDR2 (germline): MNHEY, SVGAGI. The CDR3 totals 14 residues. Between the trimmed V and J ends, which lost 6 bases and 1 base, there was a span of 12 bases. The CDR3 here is CASRHRQGNTEAFF. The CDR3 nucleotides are TGTGCCAGCAGGCATAGGCAGGGGAACACTGAAGCTTTCTTT.

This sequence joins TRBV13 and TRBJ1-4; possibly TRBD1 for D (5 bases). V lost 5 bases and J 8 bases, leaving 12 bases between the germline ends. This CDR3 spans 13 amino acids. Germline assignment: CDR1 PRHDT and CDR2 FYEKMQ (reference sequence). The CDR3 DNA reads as TGTGCCAGCAGCCCGGGGGATGGAGAAAAACTGTTTTTT. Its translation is CASSPGDGEKLFF.

The DNA of the CDR3 is TGTGCCAGCAGCACTTCTTACCAGGAGCTGTTTTTT. Amino acids: CASSTSYQELFF. This rearrangement joins TRBV5-6 to TRBJ2-2; D gene unclear. This CDR3 comprises 12 residues. V was shortened by 4 bases and J by 10 bases, with 11 bases between the two germline ends. Germline V gene data show CDR1 as SGHDT and CDR2 as YYEEEE.

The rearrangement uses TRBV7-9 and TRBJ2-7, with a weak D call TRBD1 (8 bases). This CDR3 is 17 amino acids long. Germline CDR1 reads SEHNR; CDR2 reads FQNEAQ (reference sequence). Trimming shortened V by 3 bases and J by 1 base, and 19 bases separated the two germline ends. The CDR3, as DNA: TGTGCCAGCAGCTTTCCGCGACAGGGGAGGGGGTCCTACGAGCAGTACTTC. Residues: CASSFPRQGRGSYEQYF.

The CDR3 coding sequence is TGTGCCAGCAGCCATGACAGTTACCAAGAGACCCAGTACTTC. The encoded protein is CASSHDSYQETQYF. The rearrangement joins TRBV7-8 to TRBJ2-5; D may be TRBD1 (5 bases). Trimming pared 5 bases from V and 0 bases from J, leaving 10 bases between. Germline lookup yields CDR1 SGHVS and CDR2 FQNEAQ. The CDR3 runs to 14 residues.

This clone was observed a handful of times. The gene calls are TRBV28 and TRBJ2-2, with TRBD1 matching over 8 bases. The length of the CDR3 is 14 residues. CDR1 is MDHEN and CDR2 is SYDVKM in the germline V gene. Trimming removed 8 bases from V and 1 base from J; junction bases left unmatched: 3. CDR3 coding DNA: TGTGCCAGCGATACAGGGGGGAACACCGGGGAGCTGTTTTTT. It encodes CASDTGGNTGELFF.

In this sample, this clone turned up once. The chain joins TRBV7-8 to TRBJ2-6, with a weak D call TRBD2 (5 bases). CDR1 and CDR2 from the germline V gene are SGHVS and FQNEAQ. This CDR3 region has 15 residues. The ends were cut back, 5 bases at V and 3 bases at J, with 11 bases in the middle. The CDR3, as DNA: TGTGCCAGCAGCCCCGGGGTTGGTGGGGCCAACGTCCTGACTTTC. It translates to CASSPGVGGANVLTF.

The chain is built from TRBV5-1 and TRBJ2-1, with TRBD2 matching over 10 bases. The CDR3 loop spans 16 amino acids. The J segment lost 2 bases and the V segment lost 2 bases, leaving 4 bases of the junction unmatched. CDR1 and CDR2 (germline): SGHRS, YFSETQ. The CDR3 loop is CASSFGSGGAYNEQFF. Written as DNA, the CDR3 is TGCGCCAGCAGCTTCGGGAGCGGGGGGGCCTACAATGAGCAGTTCTTC.

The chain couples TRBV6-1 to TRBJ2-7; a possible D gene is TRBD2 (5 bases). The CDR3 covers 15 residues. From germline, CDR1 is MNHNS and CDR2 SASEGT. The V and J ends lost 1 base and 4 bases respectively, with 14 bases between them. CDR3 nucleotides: TGTGCCAGCAGTGAAGGAGGCAGTCGGAGGTACGAGCAGTACTTC. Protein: CASSEGGSRRYEQYF.

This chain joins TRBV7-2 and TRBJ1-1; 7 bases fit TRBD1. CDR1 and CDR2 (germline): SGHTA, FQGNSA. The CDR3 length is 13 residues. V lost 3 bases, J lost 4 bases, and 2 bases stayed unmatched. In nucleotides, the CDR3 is TGTGCCAGCAGCTTTGACAGGGCCACTGAAGCTTTCTTT. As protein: CASSFDRATEAFF.

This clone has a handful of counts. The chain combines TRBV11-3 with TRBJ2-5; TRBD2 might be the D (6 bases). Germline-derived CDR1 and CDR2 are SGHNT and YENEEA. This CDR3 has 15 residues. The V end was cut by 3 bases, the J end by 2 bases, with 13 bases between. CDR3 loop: CASSFPGGQQETQYF. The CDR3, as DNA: TGTGCCAGCAGCTTTCCAGGAGGGCAACAAGAGACCCAGTACTTC. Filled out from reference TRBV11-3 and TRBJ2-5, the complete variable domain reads EAGVVQSPRYKIIEKKQPVAFWCNPISGHNTLYWYLQNLGQGPELLIRYENEEAVDDSQLPKDRFSAERLKGVDSTLKIQPAELGDSAVYLCASSFPGGQQETQYFGPGTRLLVL.

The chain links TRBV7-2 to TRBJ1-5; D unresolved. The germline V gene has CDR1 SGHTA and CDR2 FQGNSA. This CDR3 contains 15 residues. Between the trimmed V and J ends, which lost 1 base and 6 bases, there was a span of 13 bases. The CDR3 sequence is CASSLGPGMGQPQHF. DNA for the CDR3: TGTGCCAGCAGCTTAGGTCCCGGGATGGGTCAGCCCCAGCATTTT.

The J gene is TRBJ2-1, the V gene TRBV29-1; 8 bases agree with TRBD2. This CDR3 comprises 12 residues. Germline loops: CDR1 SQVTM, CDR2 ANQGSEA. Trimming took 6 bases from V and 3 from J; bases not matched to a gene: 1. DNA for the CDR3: TGCAGCGTGGGGACTAGCTACAATGAGCAGTTCTTC. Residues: CSVGTSYNEQFF.

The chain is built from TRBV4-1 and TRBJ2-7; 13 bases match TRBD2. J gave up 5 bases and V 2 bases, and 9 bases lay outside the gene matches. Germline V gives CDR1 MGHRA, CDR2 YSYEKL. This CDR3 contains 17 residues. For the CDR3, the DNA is TGCGCCAGCAGCCAAAGACTAGCGGGGGGACCCGGCCACGAGCAGTACTTC. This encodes CASSQRLAGGPGHEQYF.

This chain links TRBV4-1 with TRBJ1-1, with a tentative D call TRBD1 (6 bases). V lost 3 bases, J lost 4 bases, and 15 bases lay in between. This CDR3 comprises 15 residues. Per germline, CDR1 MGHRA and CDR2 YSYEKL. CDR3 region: CASSQRGTGITEAFF. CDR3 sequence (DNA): TGCGCCAGCAGCCAGAGGGGGACGGGCATCACTGAAGCTTTCTTT.

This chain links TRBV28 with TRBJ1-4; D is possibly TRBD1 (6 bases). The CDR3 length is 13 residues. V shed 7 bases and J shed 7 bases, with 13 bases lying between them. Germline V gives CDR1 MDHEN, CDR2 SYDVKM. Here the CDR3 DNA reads TGTGCCAGCAAGGAGGGGGGGAGTGAAAAACTGTTTTTT. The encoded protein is CASKEGGSEKLFF.